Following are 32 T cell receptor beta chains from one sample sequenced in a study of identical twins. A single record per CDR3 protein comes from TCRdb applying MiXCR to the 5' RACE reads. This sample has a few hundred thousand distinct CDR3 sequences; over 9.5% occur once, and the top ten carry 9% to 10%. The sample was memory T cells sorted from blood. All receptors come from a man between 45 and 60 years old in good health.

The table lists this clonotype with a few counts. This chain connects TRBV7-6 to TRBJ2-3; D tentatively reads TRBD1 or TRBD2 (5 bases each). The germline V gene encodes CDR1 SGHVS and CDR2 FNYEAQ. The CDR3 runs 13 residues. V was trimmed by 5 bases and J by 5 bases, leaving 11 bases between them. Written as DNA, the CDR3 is TGTGCCAGCAGCCGGGACGCCGGAGATACGCAGTATTTT. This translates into CASSRDAGDTQYF.

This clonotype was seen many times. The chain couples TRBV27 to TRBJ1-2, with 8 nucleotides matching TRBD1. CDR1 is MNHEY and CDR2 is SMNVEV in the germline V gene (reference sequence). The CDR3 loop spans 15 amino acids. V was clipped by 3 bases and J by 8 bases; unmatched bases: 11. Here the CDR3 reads CASSFLGQGAEGYTF. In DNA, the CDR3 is TGTGCCAGCAGTTTTCTAGGCCAGGGGGCGGAAGGCTACACCTTC.

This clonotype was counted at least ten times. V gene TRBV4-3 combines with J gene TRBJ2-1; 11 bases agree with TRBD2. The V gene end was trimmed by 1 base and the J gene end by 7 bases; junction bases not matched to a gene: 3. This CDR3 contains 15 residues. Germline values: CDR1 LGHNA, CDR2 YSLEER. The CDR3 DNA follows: TGCGCCAGCAGCCAAGCGGCTAGCGGGAGGAATGAGCAGTTCTTC. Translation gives CASSQAASGRNEQFF.

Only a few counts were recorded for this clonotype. The CDR3 DNA sequence: TGTGCCAGCAGGCCCGGAGAGGGGCGAGGTGGCGAGCAGTACTTC. Translating gives CASRPGEGRGGEQYF. This chain joins TRBV6-1 and TRBJ2-7, with D possibly being TRBD1 or TRBD2 (5 bases each). CDR1 MNHNS and CDR2 SASEGT come from the germline V gene. CDR3 size: 15 residues. Between the trimmed V and J ends, which lost 6 bases and 6 bases, there was a span of 21 bases.

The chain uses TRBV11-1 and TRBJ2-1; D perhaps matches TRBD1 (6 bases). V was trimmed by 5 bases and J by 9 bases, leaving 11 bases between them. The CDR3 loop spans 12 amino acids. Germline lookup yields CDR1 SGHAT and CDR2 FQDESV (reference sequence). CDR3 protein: CASSKGVGEQFF. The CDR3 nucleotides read TGTGCCAGCAGCAAGGGGGTCGGTGAGCAGTTCTTC.

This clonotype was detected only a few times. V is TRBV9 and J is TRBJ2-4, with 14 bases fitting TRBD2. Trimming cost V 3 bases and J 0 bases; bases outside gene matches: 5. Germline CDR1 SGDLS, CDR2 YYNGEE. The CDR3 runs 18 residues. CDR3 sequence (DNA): TGTGCCAGCAGCGGGGGACTAGCGGGGGTGCTAGCCAAAAACATTCAGTACTTC. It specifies CASSGGLAGVLAKNIQYF. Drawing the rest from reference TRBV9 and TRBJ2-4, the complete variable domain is DSGVTQTPKHLITATGQRVTLRCSPRSGDLSVYWYQQSLDQGLQFLIQYYNGEERAKGNILERFSAQQFPDLHSELNLSSLELGDSALYFCASSGGLAGVLAKNIQYFGAGTRLSVL.

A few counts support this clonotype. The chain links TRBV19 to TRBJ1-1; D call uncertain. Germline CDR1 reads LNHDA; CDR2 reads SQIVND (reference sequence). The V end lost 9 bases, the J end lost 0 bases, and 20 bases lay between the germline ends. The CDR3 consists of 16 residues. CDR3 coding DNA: TGTGCCAGCACGACAAAGCGTAATTCCGTGAACACTGAAGCTTTCTTT. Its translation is CASTTKRNSVNTEAFF.

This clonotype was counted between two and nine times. For the CDR3, the DNA is TGCGCCAGCAGCCAAGACCTTTACAATGAGCAGTTCTTC. This encodes CASSQDLYNEQFF. The rearrangement links TRBV4-3 to TRBJ2-1; D unclear. Deletions cut 0 bases from V and 4 bases from J, with 4 bases between. CDR3 size: 13 residues. CDR1 and CDR2 (germline): LGHNA, YSLEER.

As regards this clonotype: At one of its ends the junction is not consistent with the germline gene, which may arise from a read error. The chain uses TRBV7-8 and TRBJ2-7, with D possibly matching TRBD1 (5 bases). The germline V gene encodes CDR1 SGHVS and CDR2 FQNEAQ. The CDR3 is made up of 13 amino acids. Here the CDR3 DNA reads TGTGCCAGCAGCATAGCCCAGGGCTACGAGCAGTACTTC. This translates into CASSIAQGYEQYF.

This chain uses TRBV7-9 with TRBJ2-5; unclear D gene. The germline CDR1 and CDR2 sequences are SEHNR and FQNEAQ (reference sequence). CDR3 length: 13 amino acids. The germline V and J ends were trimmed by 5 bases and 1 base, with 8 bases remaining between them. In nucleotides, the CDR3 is TGTGCCAGCAGCCGTTCGGCCCAAGAGACCCAGTACTTC. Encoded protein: CASSRSAQETQYF.

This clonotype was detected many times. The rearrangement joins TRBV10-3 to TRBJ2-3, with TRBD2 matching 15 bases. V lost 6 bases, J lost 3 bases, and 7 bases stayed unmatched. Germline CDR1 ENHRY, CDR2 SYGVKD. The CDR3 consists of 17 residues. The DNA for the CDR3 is TGTGCCATCAGCGGACTAGCGGGGGGGCTCGGTACAGATACGCAGTATTTT. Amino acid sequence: CAISGLAGGLGTDTQYF.

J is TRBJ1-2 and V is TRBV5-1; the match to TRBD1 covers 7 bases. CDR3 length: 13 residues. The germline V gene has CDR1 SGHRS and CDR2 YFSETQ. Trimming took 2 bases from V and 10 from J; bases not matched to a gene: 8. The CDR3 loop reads CASSLETGSAYTF. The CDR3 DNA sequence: TGCGCCAGCAGCTTAGAGACAGGGAGTGCCTACACCTTC.

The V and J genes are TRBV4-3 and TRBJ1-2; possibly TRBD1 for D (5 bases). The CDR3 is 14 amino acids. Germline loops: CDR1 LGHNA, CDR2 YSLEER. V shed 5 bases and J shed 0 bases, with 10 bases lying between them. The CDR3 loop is CASSKDISNYGYTF. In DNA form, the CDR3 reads TGCGCCAGCAGCAAGGACATCTCTAACTATGGCTACACCTTC.

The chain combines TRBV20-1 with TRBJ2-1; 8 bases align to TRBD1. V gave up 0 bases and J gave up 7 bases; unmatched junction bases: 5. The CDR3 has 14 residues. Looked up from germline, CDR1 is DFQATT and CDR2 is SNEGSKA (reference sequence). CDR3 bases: TGCAGTGCTAGAGATCCGGGACAGGTAAATGAGCAGTTCTTC. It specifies CSARDPGQVNEQFF.

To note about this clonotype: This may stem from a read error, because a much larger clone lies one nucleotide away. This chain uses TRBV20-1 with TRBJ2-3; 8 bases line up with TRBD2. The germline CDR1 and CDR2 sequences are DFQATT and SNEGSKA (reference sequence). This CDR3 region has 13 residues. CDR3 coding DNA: TGCAGTGCTAGAAGCGGGAGAACAGATACGCAGTGTTTT. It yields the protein CSARSGRTDTQCF.

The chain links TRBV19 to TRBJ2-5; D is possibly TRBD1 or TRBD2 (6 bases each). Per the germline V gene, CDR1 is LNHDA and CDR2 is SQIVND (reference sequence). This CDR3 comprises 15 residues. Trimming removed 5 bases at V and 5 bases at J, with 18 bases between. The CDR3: CASSAPGALWETQYF. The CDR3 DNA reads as TGTGCCAGTAGTGCCCCGGGGGCCTTATGGGAGACCCAGTACTTC.

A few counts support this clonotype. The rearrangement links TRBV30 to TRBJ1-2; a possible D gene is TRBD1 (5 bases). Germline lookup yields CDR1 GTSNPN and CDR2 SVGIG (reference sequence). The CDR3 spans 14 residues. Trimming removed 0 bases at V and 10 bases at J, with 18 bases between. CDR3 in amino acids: CAWSVHRKRHAYTF. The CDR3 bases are TGTGCCTGGAGTGTACACAGGAAACGGCACGCCTACACCTTC. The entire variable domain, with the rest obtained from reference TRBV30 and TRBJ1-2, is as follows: SQTIHQWPATLVQPVGSPLSLECTVEGTSNPNLYWYRQAAGRGLQLLFYSVGIGQISSEVPQNLSASRPQDRQFILSSKKLLLSDSGFYLCAWSVHRKRHAYTFGSGTRLTVV.

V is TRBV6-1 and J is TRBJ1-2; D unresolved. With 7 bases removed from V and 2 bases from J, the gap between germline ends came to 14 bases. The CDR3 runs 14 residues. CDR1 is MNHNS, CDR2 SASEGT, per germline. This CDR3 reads CASIPIAGNYGYTF. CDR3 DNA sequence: TGTGCCAGCATTCCCATCGCGGGGAACTATGGCTACACCTTC.

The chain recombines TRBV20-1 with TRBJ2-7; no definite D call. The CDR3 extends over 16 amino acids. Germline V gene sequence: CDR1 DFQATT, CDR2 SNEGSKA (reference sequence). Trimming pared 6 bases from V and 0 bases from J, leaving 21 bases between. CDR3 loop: CSATKEGGGSSYEQYF. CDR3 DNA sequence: TGCAGTGCCACCAAAGAAGGCGGCGGAAGCTCCTACGAGCAGTACTTC.

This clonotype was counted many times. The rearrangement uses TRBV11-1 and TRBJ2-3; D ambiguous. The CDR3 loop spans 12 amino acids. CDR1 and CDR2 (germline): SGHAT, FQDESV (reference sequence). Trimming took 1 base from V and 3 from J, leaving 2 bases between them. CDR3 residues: CASSLETDTQYF. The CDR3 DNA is TGTGCCAGCAGCTTAGAAACAGATACGCAGTATTTT.

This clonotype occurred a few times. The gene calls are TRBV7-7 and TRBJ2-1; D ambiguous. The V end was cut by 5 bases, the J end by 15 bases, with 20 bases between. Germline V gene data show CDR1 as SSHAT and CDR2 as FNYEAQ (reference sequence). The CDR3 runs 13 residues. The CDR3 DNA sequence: TGTGCCAGCAGCCCCACTGGACCCGTAGGTCTGTTCTTC. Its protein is CASSPTGPVGLFF.

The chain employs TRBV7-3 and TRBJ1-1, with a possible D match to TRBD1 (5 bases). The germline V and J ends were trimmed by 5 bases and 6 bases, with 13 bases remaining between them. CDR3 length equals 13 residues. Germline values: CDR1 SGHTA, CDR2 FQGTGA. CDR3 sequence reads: CASSARTLSEAFF. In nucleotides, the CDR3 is TGTGCCAGCAGCGCCCGGACACTGTCTGAAGCTTTCTTT. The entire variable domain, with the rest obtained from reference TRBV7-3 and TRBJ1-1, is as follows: GAGVSQTPSNKVTEKGKYVELRCDPISGHTALYWYRQSLGQGPEFLIYFQGTGAADDSGLPNDRFFAVRPEGSVSTLKIQRTERGDSAVYLCASSARTLSEAFFGQGTRLTVV.

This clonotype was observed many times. This CDR3 is CASSLVGTSGGLAYEQYF. The CDR3 DNA sequence: TGTGCCAGCAGCTTAGTTGGGACTAGCGGGGGGCTGGCCTACGAGCAGTACTTC. The chain is built from TRBV11-2 and TRBJ2-7; TRBD2 agrees at 15 bases. The V gene's germline CDR1 is SGHAT and CDR2 FQNNGV. Trimming removed 1 base from V and 2 bases from J; junction bases left unmatched: 6. This CDR3 region has 18 residues.

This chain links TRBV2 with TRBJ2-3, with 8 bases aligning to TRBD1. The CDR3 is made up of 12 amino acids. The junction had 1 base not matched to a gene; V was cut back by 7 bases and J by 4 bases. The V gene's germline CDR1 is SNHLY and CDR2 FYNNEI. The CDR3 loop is CASTTGADTQYF. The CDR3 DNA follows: TGTGCCAGCACGACAGGGGCAGATACGCAGTATTTT.

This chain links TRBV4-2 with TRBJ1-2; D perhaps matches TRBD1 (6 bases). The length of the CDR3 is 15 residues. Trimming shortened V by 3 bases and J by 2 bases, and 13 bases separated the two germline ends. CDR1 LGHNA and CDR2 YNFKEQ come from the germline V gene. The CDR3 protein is CASSQATGGNYGYTF. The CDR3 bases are TGTGCCAGCAGCCAGGCGACAGGAGGAAACTATGGCTACACCTTC.

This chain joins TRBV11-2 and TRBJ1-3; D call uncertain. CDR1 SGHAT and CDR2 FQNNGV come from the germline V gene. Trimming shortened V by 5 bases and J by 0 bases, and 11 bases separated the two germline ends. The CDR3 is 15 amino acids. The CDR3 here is CASSPRASSGNTIYF. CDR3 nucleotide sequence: TGTGCCAGCAGCCCCCGGGCTAGCTCTGGAAACACCATATATTTT.

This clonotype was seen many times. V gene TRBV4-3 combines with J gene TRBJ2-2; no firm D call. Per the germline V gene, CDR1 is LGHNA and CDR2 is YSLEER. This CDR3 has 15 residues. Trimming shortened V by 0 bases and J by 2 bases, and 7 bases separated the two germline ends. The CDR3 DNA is TGCGCCAGCAGCCAAGATTGGGTTAACACCGGGGAGCTGTTTTTT. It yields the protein CASSQDWVNTGELFF.

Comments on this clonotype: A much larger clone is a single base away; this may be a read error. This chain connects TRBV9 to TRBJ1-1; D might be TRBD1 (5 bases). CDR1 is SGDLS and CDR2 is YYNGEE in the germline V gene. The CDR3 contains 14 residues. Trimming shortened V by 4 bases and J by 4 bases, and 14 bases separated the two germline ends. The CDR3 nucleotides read TGTGCCAGCAGCCCGCAGGGAGGGGTCACTGAAGCTTTCTTT. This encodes CASSPQGGVTEAFF.

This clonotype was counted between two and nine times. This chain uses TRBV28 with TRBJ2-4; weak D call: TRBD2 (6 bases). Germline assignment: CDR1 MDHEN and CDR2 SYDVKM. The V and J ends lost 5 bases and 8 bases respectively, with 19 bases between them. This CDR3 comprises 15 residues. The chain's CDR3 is CASSPPRGMNDIQYF. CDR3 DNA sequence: TGTGCCAGCAGTCCCCCGCGGGGTATGAATGACATTCAGTACTTC. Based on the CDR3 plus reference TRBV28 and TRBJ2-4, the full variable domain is DVKVTQSSRYLVKRTGEKVFLECVQDMDHENMFWYRQDPGLGLRLIYFSYDVKMKEKGDIPEGYSVSREKKERFSLILESASTNQTSMYLCASSPPRGMNDIQYFGAGTRLSVL.

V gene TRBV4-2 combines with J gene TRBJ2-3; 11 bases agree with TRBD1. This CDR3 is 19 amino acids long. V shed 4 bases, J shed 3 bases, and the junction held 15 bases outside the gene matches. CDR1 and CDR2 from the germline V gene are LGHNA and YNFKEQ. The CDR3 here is CASSPSVPWDRGVTDTQYF. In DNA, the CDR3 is TGTGCCAGCAGCCCCAGTGTCCCATGGGACAGGGGGGTAACAGATACGCAGTATTTT.

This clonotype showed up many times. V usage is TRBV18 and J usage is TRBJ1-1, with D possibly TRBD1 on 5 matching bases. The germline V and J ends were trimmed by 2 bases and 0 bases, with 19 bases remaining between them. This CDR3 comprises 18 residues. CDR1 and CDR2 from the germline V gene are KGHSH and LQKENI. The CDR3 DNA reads TGTGCCAGCTCACCAAGTGGAAGGGGCGCGGAGGTGAACACTGAAGCTTTCTTT. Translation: CASSPSGRGAEVNTEAFF. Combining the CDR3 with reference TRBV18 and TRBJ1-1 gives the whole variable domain NAGVMQNPRHLVRRRGQEARLRCSPMKGHSHVYWYRQLPEEGLKFMVYLQKENIIDESGMPKERFSAEFPKEGPSILRIQQVVRGDSAAYFCASSPSGRGAEVNTEAFFGQGTRLTVV.

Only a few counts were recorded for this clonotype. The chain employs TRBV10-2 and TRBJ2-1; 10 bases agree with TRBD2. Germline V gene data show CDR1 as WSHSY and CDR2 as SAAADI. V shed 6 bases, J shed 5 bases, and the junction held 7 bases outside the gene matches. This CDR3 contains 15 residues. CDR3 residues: CASSPSGGANNEQFF. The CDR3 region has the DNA TGCGCCAGCAGCCCGAGCGGGGGGGCCAACAATGAGCAGTTCTTC.